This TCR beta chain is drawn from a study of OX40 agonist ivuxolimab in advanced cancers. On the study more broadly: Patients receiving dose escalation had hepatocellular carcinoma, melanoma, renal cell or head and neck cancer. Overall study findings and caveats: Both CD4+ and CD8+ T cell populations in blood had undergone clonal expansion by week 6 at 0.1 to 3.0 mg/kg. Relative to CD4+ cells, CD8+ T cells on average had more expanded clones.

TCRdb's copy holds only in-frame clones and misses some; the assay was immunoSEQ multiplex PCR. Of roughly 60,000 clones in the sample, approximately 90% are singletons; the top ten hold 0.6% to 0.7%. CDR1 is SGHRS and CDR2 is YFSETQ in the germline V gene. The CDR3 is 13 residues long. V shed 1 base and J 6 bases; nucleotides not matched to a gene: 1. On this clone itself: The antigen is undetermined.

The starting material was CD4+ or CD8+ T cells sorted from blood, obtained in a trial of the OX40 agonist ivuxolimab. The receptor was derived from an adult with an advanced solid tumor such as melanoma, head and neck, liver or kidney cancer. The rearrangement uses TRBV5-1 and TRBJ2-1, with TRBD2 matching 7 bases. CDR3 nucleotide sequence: TGCGCCAGCAGCTTGCGACTAGCCAATGAGCAGTTCTTC. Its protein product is CASSLRLANEQFF.